One sample yielded the 21 T cell receptor beta chains listed below, sequenced in a study of T cell responses to AZD1222 COVID-19 vaccine (TCRdb year 2021). This specimen's time point label, per the study, means: about 28 days (+/-7) after the second vaccine dose. The library was made by the immunoSEQ multiplex PCR assay. In TCRdb, the immuneACCESS table is reduced to in-frame sequences with V and J assigned. These tables do not hold every clone; where another copy was compared, an unresolved V gene accounts for under half, and the others remain unexplained. Across this sample there are under 150,000 clones, with around 93% seen only once. The ten largest account for roughly 3.5% of the sample. This specimen consisted of peripheral blood, obtained 28 days after the second AZD1222 dose. All receptors derive from an adult who received the AZD1222 COVID-19 vaccine.

The rearrangement uses TRBV28 and TRBJ1-6; D possibly corresponds to TRBD1 (5 bases). CDR3 size: 15 residues. Germline CDR1 reads MDHEN; CDR2 reads SYDVKM. V was cut by 5 bases and J by 5 bases, with 13 bases left in between. The CDR3 sequence: CASSAGTEDNSPLHF. The CDR3, as DNA: TGTGCCAGCAGTGCCGGGACGGAAGATAATTCACCCCTCCACTTT.

CDR3 protein: CASSEEPAVREKLFF. CDR3 nucleotide sequence: TGTGCCAGCAGTGAAGAGCCGGCCGTGAGGGAAAAACTGTTTTTT. J is TRBJ1-4 and V is TRBV6-1; D is unclear. The CDR3 contains 15 residues. V was shortened by 1 base and J by 8 bases, with 14 bases between the two germline ends. Germline V lookup: CDR1 MNHNS, CDR2 SASEGT.

The rearrangement uses TRBV18 and TRBJ1-1; TRBD1 matches 8 bases. Trimming at V came to 5 bases and at J to 1 base, leaving 12 bases not matched to a gene. The CDR3 length is 17 residues. Germline V gene data show CDR1 as KGHSH and CDR2 as LQKENI. CDR3 sequence reads: CASSGQPQGAGNTEAFF. CDR3 nucleotides: TGTGCCAGCTCAGGCCAACCTCAGGGGGCAGGGAACACTGAAGCTTTCTTT.

The chain uses TRBV11-3 and TRBJ2-1, with no clear D. This CDR3 is built from 16 residues. V dropped 2 bases and J dropped 1 base, with 12 bases sitting between them. Germline CDR1 and CDR2: SGHNT and YENEEA. The CDR3 nucleotides read TGTGCCAGCAGCTTACTGGGGTCCGCTTCCTACAATGAGCAGTTCTTC. This gives the protein CASSLLGSASYNEQFF.

V gene TRBV28 combines with J gene TRBJ2-3; weak D call: TRBD1 (6 bases). Germline CDR1 and CDR2: MDHEN and SYDVKM. Trimming cost V 4 bases and J 2 bases, with 10 bases left between them. This CDR3 is 14 amino acids long. The CDR3 nucleotides read TGTGCCAGCAGTTCGGGACAAGTCACAGATACGCAGTATTTT. This codes for CASSSGQVTDTQYF.

This clone has only a few counts. This chain joins TRBV19 and TRBJ1-2; TRBD1 matches at 9 bases. This CDR3 is 16 amino acids long. Germline V gene sequence: CDR1 LNHDA, CDR2 SQIVND (reference sequence). Germline trimming cut 7 bases from V and 4 bases from J; bases unmatched to any gene: 13. CDR3 sequence: CASKIGDREGSYGYTF. As DNA, the CDR3 is TGTGCCAGTAAAATTGGGGACAGGGAAGGAAGCTATGGCTACACCTTC.

This chain connects TRBV7-9 to TRBJ1-4, with TRBD1 matching 8 bases. Looked up from germline, CDR1 is SEHNR and CDR2 is FQNEAQ (reference sequence). The CDR3 loop spans 15 amino acids. Trimming cost V 11 bases and J 0 bases; bases outside gene matches: 8. This chain's CDR3 is CACDRGTATNEKLFF. The CDR3 DNA reads TGTGCCTGCGACAGGGGAACTGCAACTAATGAAAAACTGTTTTTT.

V is TRBV27 and J is TRBJ1-4; TRBD1 is a possible D gene (5 bases). Germline CDR1 reads MNHEY; CDR2 reads SMNVEV (reference sequence). Trimming shortened V by 6 bases and J by 5 bases, and 16 bases separated the two germline ends. The CDR3 loop spans 15 amino acids. The CDR3 spells CASRPGGTANEKLFF. The CDR3, as DNA: TGTGCCAGCAGACCAGGAGGGACTGCGAATGAAAAACTGTTTTTT.

The chain combines TRBV2 with TRBJ1-5, with a possible D match to TRBD1 (5 bases). The CDR3 loop spans 14 amino acids. V dropped 6 bases and J dropped 1 base, with 10 bases sitting between them. Per germline, CDR1 SNHLY and CDR2 FYNNEI. DNA of the CDR3: TGTGCCAGCAGAACGGGGCTCAGCAATCAGCCCCAGCATTTT. Its protein is CASRTGLSNQPQHF.

This clone was seen once. For the CDR3, the DNA is TGTGCCAGCAGCTTTGACACTGAAGCTTTCTTT. It encodes CASSFDTEAFF. The chain combines TRBV11-2 with TRBJ1-1; D uncertain. The ends were cut back, 3 bases at V and 3 bases at J, with 2 bases in the middle. The CDR3 has 11 residues. Germline-derived CDR1 and CDR2 are SGHAT and FQNNGV.

The rearrangement joins TRBV28 to TRBJ2-3; D is undetermined. Germline CDR1 is MDHEN and CDR2 is SYDVKM. The CDR3 has 13 amino acids. Trimming removed 8 bases at V and 0 bases at J, with 9 bases between. The CDR3 sequence: CASGMGSTDTQYF. Here the CDR3 DNA reads TGTGCCAGCGGGATGGGGAGCACAGATACGCAGTATTTT. Full variable domain (missing parts from reference TRBV28 and TRBJ2-3): DVKVTQSSRYLVKRTGEKVFLECVQDMDHENMFWYRQDPGLGLRLIYFSYDVKMKEKGDIPEGYSVSREKKERFSLILESASTNQTSMYLCASGMGSTDTQYFGPGTRLTVL.

The chain recombines TRBV5-4 with TRBJ2-3; D might be TRBD2 (5 bases). CDR1 and CDR2 (germline): SGHNT, YYREEE (reference sequence). This CDR3 has 15 amino acids. Between the trimmed V and J ends, which lost 2 bases and 1 base, there was a span of 11 bases. The DNA of the CDR3 is TGTGCCAGCAGCTTTAGGCGGGTCGGCACAGATACGCAGTATTTT. Protein product: CASSFRRVGTDTQYF.

The genes are TRBV11-3 and TRBJ2-3; 11 bases align to TRBD2. Trimming cost V 4 bases and J 2 bases; bases outside gene matches: 5. This CDR3 comprises 16 residues. Germline V CDR1 and CDR2: SGHNT, YENEEA. For the CDR3, the DNA is TGTGCCAGCAGCTCCGGGACTAGCGGAATCACAGATACGCAGTATTTT. Protein: CASSSGTSGITDTQYF.

This chain uses TRBV14 with TRBJ2-2; 11 bases agree with TRBD2. The CDR3 spans 16 residues. After removal of 4 bases from V and 4 bases from J, the junction contained 5 bases not matched to a gene. The V gene's germline CDR1 is SGHDN and CDR2 FVKESK. The CDR3 DNA is TGTGCCAGCAGCCCCGGGACTAGCGGATTCACCGGGGAGCTGTTTTTT. Translation gives CASSPGTSGFTGELFF.

V gene TRBV30 combines with J gene TRBJ1-4, with D possibly TRBD1 on 5 matching bases. The V gene's germline CDR1 is GTSNPN and CDR2 SVGIG (reference sequence). Trimming stripped 1 base from V and 3 bases from J, with 12 bases between. The CDR3 is 15 amino acids. In DNA form, the CDR3 reads TGTGCCTGGAGTGACGGGACGTCTTCTAATGAAAAACTGTTTTTT. Its translation is CAWSDGTSSNEKLFF.

The chain carries TRBV3-1 (or the pseudogene TRBV3-2) and TRBJ2-7, with D unresolved. Trimming shortened V by 4 bases and J by 2 bases, and 12 bases separated the two germline ends. CDR1 and CDR2 from the germline V gene are LGHDT and YNNKEL (reference sequence). This CDR3 is 14 amino acids long. CDR3 sequence: CASSPTGAPYEQYF. DNA of the CDR3: TGTGCCAGCAGCCCTACCGGAGCTCCCTACGAGCAGTACTTC.

J is TRBJ1-2 and V is TRBV2, with TRBD1 matching over 10 bases. After removal of 7 bases from V and 6 bases from J, the junction contained 8 bases not matched to a gene. Germline V CDR1 and CDR2: SNHLY, FYNNEI. The CDR3 is made up of 14 amino acids. The CDR3 coding sequence is TGTGCCAGCAACCAAGGGACAGGGGTAAATGGCTACACCTTC. Amino acid sequence: CASNQGTGVNGYTF. The variable domain in full, with the rest retrieved from reference TRBV2 and TRBJ1-2, is EPEVTQTPSHQVTQMGQEVILRCVPISNHLYFYWYRQILGQKVEFLVSFYNNEISEKSEIFDDQFSVERPDGSNFTLKIRSTKLEDSAMYFCASNQGTGVNGYTFGSGTRLTVV.

This chain uses TRBV7-8 with TRBJ2-1, with TRBD1 matching over 8 bases. J gave up 8 bases and V 4 bases, and 10 bases lay outside the gene matches. The CDR3 extends over 15 amino acids. CDR1 and CDR2 from the germline V gene are SGHVS and FQNEAQ. CDR3 nucleotide sequence: TGTGCCAGCAGCTCAGTAGGCGACAGGGGACATGAGCAGTTCTTC. It codes for CASSSVGDRGHEQFF. Filled out from reference TRBV7-8 and TRBJ2-1, the complete variable domain reads GAGVSQSPRYKVAKRGQDVALRCDPISGHVSLFWYQQALGQGPEFLTYFQNEAQLDKSGLPSDRFFAERPEGSVSTLKIQRTQQEDSAVYLCASSSVGDRGHEQFFGPGTRLTVL.

This chain uses TRBV9 with TRBJ2-7, with 8 nucleotides matching TRBD1. This CDR3 is built from 15 residues. Trimming removed 3 bases from V and 5 bases from J; junction bases left unmatched: 10. Germline loops: CDR1 SGDLS, CDR2 YYNGEE. CDR3 protein: CASSADRQGLHEQYF. In DNA form, the CDR3 reads TGTGCCAGCAGCGCCGACAGACAGGGGCTCCACGAGCAGTACTTC.

This chain connects TRBV12-3 or TRBV12-4 to TRBJ1-6; D might be TRBD1 (5 bases). V lost 6 bases and J 10 bases, leaving 7 bases between the germline ends. This CDR3 contains 11 residues. CDR3 nucleotides: TGTGCCAGCAGAAAGGGGTCACCCCTCCACTTT. As protein: CASRKGSPLHF.

The chain carries TRBV7-9 and TRBJ1-2; TRBD1 aligns across 7 bases. V lost 5 bases and J lost 8; bases outside the gene matches: 5. Germline V gene lookup returns CDR1 SEHNR and CDR2 FQNEAQ (reference sequence). CDR3 length: 12 residues. The CDR3 protein is CASSRQGRGYTF. The CDR3 DNA follows: TGTGCCAGCAGCCGACAGGGCCGAGGCTACACCTTC.